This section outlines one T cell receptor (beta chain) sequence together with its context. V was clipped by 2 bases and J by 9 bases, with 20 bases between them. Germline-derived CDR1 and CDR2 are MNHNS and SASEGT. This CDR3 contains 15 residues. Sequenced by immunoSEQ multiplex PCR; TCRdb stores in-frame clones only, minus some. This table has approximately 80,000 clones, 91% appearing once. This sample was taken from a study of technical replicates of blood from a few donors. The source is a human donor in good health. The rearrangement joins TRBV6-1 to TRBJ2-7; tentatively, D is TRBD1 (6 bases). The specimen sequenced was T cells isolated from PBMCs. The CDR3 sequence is CASSENLNRELGQYF. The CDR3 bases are TGTGCCAGCAGTGAAAATCTCAACAGGGAATTGGGGCAGTACTTC.